The entry that follows covers one T cell receptor beta chain sequence. There are 15 residues in the CDR3. The germline V gene encodes CDR1 SEHNR and CDR2 FQNEAQ (reference sequence). V lost 1 base, J lost 3 bases, and 2 bases stayed unmatched. This specimen belongs to a study of blood T cell repertoires in COVID-19. The table came from immunoSEQ multiplex PCR; TCRdb's copy has only in-frame clones and leaves some out. Here the sample spans 290,000 or so clones, 80% to 95% being singletons. V gene TRBV7-9 combines with J gene TRBJ2-7; 11 bases match TRBD2. The material sequenced was PBMCs or T cells enriched from blood (not recorded which). The clonotype was recovered from a young woman who had recovered from COVID-19. The CDR3 DNA is TGTGCCAGCAGCTTAGAGACTAGCGGGAACTACGAGCAGTACTTC. It codes for CASSLETSGNYEQYF.